The source of this T cell receptor (beta chain) is a study of cytomegalovirus exposure and HLA in healthy donors. Study-level information: According to later analysis, the same platform produced the roughly 120 validation and over 600 first-cohort repertoires.

Study observations and caveats: For cytomegalovirus status, the classifier reportedly gave diagnoses with high specificity and sensitivity.

The CDR3 has 13 amino acids. CDR1 and CDR2 (germline): SGHTA, FQGNSA. V lost 6 bases and J 2 bases, leaving 7 bases between the germline ends. The assay was immunoSEQ multiplex PCR, and TCRdb's table has in-frame clones only and misses some. The sample has about 330,000 clones; approximately 86% are singletons. As concerns this clone: Antigen unknown.

The chain combines TRBV7-2 with TRBJ2-2; no clear D. The sequenced material came from PBMCs. The receptor comes from a woman aged 25 to 39 in good health and CMV-seropositive. CDR3 region: CASSDRNTGELFF. The CDR3 region has the DNA TGTGCCAGCAGTGACCGAAACACCGGGGAGCTGTTTTTT.